These 22 T cell receptor beta chains came from one sample sequenced in a study of graft-versus-host responses after intestinal transplantation. Their specific antigens are unknown. The assay was immunoSEQ multiplex PCR, and TCRdb's table has in-frame clones only and misses some. The data show about 81,000 clones, 85% to 90% seen once. The input for sequencing was unstimulated CD4+ T cells sorted from spleen or lymph node cells, taken before intestinal transplant. Receptor source: a human donor who received an intestinal transplant.

The rearrangement uses TRBV30 and TRBJ2-1; 7 positions agree with TRBD2. CDR3 length equals 18 residues. Per germline, CDR1 GTSNPN and CDR2 SVGIG (reference sequence). V trimming: 3 bases; J trimming: 0 bases; junction bases outside the gene matches: 14. The CDR3 DNA is TGTGCCTGGAGGTCCGGGACTACGTTAGAAAACTCCTACAATGAGCAGTTCTTC. It yields the protein CAWRSGTTLENSYNEQFF.

The chain has TRBV18 and TRBJ1-5, with a possible D match to TRBD1 (5 bases). Germline V gives CDR1 KGHSH, CDR2 LQKENI. Between the trimmed V and J ends, which lost 1 base and 6 bases, there was a span of 13 bases. The CDR3 is made up of 15 amino acids. The CDR3 sequence: CASSPRQGISQPQHF. As DNA, the CDR3 is TGTGCCAGCTCACCACGGCAGGGAATAAGTCAGCCCCAGCATTTT.

The CDR3 sequence: CASSQDGDRPTTDTQYF. CDR3 bases: TGTGCCAGCAGCCAAGACGGGGACAGGCCCACCACAGATACGCAGTATTTT. The chain is built from TRBV4-2 and TRBJ2-3, with 8 bases that match TRBD1. The V segment lost 0 bases and the J segment 2 bases; nucleotides outside the gene matches: 7. There are 17 residues in the CDR3. CDR1 is LGHNA, CDR2 YNFKEQ, per germline.

This clone appeared a few times. The rearrangement uses TRBV2 and TRBJ1-2; maybe TRBD1 (6 bases). Germline V gives CDR1 SNHLY, CDR2 FYNNEI. Trimming cost V 5 bases and J 2 bases, with 12 bases left between them. This CDR3 has 14 residues. The CDR3 nucleotides are TGTGCCAGCAGTAGACTACAGGGCAACTATGGCTACACCTTC. Encoded protein: CASSRLQGNYGYTF.

The CDR3 DNA reads as TGTGCCAGCAGTTACTCCACTAGCGGGGCAAATACGCAGTATTTT. Protein: CASSYSTSGANTQYF. This chain links TRBV6-6 with TRBJ2-3; 10 bases map to TRBD2. V shed 0 bases and J 7 bases; nucleotides not matched to a gene: 4. The CDR3 runs 15 residues. The germline V gene encodes CDR1 MNHNY and CDR2 SVGAGI (reference sequence).

Only one count was recorded for this clone. The chain links TRBV20-1 to TRBJ2-7; D not certain. The CDR3 has 11 residues. The V gene's germline CDR1 is DFQATT and CDR2 SNEGSKA (reference sequence). The V end was cut by 1 base, the J end by 4 bases, with 5 bases between. Here the CDR3 DNA reads TGCAGTGCTAGAGTTCTATACGAGCAGTACTTC. This translates into CSARVLYEQYF.

The chain carries TRBV27 and TRBJ2-5; D is possibly TRBD1 (5 bases). The CDR3 consists of 15 residues. Trimming removed 2 bases from V and 5 bases from J, with 15 bases in between. Germline V gene lookup returns CDR1 MNHEY and CDR2 SMNVEV (reference sequence). Here the CDR3 reads CASSLRSGRAETQYF. The CDR3 nucleotides are TGTGCCAGCAGTTTACGGTCGGGCAGGGCGGAGACCCAGTACTTC.

V gene TRBV6-5 combines with J gene TRBJ2-7; TRBD2 matches 10 bases. V lost 2 bases, J lost 7 bases, and 8 bases stayed unmatched. The CDR3 is 15 amino acids. CDR1 MNHEY and CDR2 SVGAGI come from the germline V gene. The DNA of the CDR3 is TGTGCCAGCAGTTACGTACGGCTAGCGGGAGCGGAGCAGTACTTC. It codes for CASSYVRLAGAEQYF.

V and J are TRBV5-1 and TRBJ1-3; 7 nucleotides line up with TRBD1. V lost 4 bases to trimming and J lost 4 bases; unmatched junction nucleotides: 11. The CDR3 is 16 amino acids. CDR1 SGHRS and CDR2 YFSETQ come from the germline V gene. In DNA form, the CDR3 reads TGCGCCAGCAGCCTATCCGGGACAGAGGGAGGAAACACCATATATTTT. It is translated as CASSLSGTEGGNTIYF.

The V and J genes are TRBV7-2 and TRBJ2-1; a possible D gene is TRBD2 (6 bases). The CDR3 length is 15 residues. Trimming left V 0 bases short and J 4 bases short, with 10 bases between. Germline V lookup: CDR1 SGHTA, CDR2 FQGNSA. The CDR3 protein is CASSLAISGYNEQFF. In DNA, the CDR3 is TGTGCCAGCAGCTTAGCGATTAGCGGTTACAATGAGCAGTTCTTC.

This clone has only a few counts. The genes are TRBV5-1 and TRBJ2-5; 14 bases align to TRBD2. Germline V CDR1 and CDR2: SGHRS, YFSETQ. The CDR3 covers 15 residues. Germline trimming cut 3 bases from V and 5 bases from J; bases unmatched to any gene: 3. The CDR3 DNA is TGCGCCAGCAGCTCCGGGACTAGCGGGAGTGAGACCCAGTACTTC. This translates into CASSSGTSGSETQYF.

The V and J genes are TRBV29-1 and TRBJ2-7; 7 positions agree with TRBD2. J lost 3 bases, V lost 6 bases, and 17 bases had no gene match. The CDR3 has 16 amino acids. Germline V CDR1 and CDR2: SQVTM, ANQGSEA. CDR3 nucleotide sequence: TGCAGCGTCCAGGGATTGGGGGGGAGGATTTACTACGAGCAGTACTTC. Protein: CSVQGLGGRIYYEQYF.

This clone was seen once. The chain couples TRBV29-1 to TRBJ2-5; D is possibly TRBD2 (6 bases). The germline gives CDR1 SQVTM, CDR2 ANQGSEA. V was trimmed by 0 bases and J by 4 bases, leaving 12 bases between them. The CDR3 extends over 14 amino acids. CDR3 sequence (DNA): TGCAGCGTTGAAGATTCAGGTAGCGGAGAGACCCAGTACTTC. Amino acids: CSVEDSGSGETQYF.

CDR3 in DNA: TGTGCCACCAGCAGAGCCGAGGCGGCCGGGGAGCTGTTTTTT. Residues: CATSRAEAAGELFF. V and J are TRBV15 and TRBJ2-2; unclear D gene. The germline V gene has CDR1 LNHNV and CDR2 YYDKDF (reference sequence). Trimming took 1 base from V and 6 from J, leaving 9 bases between them. This CDR3 is 14 amino acids long.

The chain links TRBV28 to TRBJ2-7; D is undetermined. The germline V and J ends were trimmed by 4 bases and 3 bases, with 7 bases remaining between them. Germline values: CDR1 MDHEN, CDR2 SYDVKM. The CDR3 totals 12 residues. The CDR3 is CASSSEIYEQYF. The DNA of the CDR3 is TGTGCCAGCAGTTCCGAGATCTACGAGCAGTACTTC.

The V and J genes are TRBV5-4 and TRBJ1-3; TRBD1 matches at 10 bases. The V and J ends lost 4 bases and 0 bases, in that order; junction bases with no gene match: 4. In germline, CDR1 is SGHNT, CDR2 YYREEE (reference sequence). CDR3 length: 16 residues. The CDR3 region has the DNA TGTGCCAGCAGCCGGACAGGGGGGGTCTCTGGAAACACCATATATTTT. Amino acids: CASSRTGGVSGNTIYF.

The chain joins TRBV28 to TRBJ2-7; D is unresolved. The V gene's germline CDR1 is MDHEN and CDR2 SYDVKM. The V end was cut by 2 bases, the J end by 1 base, with 6 bases between. The CDR3 is 13 residues long. CDR3 amino acids: CASSLTKSYEQYF. In DNA, the CDR3 is TGTGCCAGCAGTTTAACAAAATCCTACGAGCAGTACTTC.

V gene TRBV6-1 combines with J gene TRBJ2-5; TRBD1 matches 9 bases. V dropped 3 bases and J dropped 1; count of bases not matched to a gene: 6. Germline lookup yields CDR1 MNHNS and CDR2 SASEGT. The CDR3 is 16 residues long. The DNA of the CDR3 is TGTGCCAGCAGTGACGACAGGGGGGGGCTCCAAGAGACCCAGTACTTC. Amino acids: CASSDDRGGLQETQYF.

This clone has just a few counts. The chain couples TRBV19 to TRBJ1-5; tentatively, D is TRBD1 (6 bases). Germline CDR1 LNHDA, CDR2 SQIVND (reference sequence). V was pared by 6 bases and J by 6 bases, with 21 bases between. The CDR3 length is 16 residues. This CDR3 is CASSNIAGGAGQPQHF. The CDR3 DNA reads as TGTGCCAGTAGCAACATAGCGGGGGGGGCAGGTCAGCCCCAGCATTTT. Full variable domain (remainder filled in from reference TRBV19 and TRBJ1-5): DGGITQSPKYLFRKEGQNVTLSCEQNLNHDAMYWYRQDPGQGLRLIYYSQIVNDFQKGDIAEGYSVSREKKESFPLTVTSAQKNPTAFYLCASSNIAGGAGQPQHFGDGTRLSIL.

This rearrangement joins TRBV9 to TRBJ2-3; D may be TRBD1 (6 bases). The CDR3 has 17 residues. CDR1 and CDR2 from the germline V gene are SGDLS and YYNGEE. V shed 3 bases and J shed 0 bases, with 17 bases lying between them. CDR3 DNA: TGTGCCAGCAGCGGCACAGGGTCGAACGCCAGCACAGATACGCAGTATTTT. It is translated as CASSGTGSNASTDTQYF.

The chain uses TRBV5-1 and TRBJ1-2; D not certain. The CDR3 loop spans 14 amino acids. CDR1 SGHRS and CDR2 YFSETQ come from the germline V gene. The germline V and J ends were trimmed by 4 bases and 2 bases, with 12 bases remaining between them. In DNA form, the CDR3 reads TGCGCCAGCAGCCCCGGGTCCTTCAACTATGGCTACACCTTC. Its translation is CASSPGSFNYGYTF.

The chain employs TRBV5-1 and TRBJ2-7, with 9 positions matching TRBD1. The trim removed 2 bases at V and 2 bases at J, leaving 5 bases unmatched. This CDR3 contains 15 residues. Per the germline V gene, CDR1 is SGHRS and CDR2 is YFSETQ. CDR3 sequence reads: CASSLLGTGTYEQYF. As DNA, the CDR3 is TGCGCCAGCAGCTTACTCGGGACAGGGACCTACGAGCAGTACTTC.